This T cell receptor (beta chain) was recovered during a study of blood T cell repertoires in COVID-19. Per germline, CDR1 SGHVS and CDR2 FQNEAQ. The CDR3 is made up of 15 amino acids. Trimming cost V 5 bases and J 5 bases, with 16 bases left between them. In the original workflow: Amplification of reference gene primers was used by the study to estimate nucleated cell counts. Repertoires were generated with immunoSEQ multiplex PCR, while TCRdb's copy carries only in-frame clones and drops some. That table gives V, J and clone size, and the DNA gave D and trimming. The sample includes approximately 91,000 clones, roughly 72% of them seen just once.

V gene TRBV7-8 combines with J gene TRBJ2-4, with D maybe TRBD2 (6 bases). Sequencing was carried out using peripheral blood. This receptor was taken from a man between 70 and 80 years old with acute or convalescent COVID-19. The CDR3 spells CASSVLPGGENIQYF. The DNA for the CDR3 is TGTGCCAGCAGCGTCCTCCCTGGAGGGGAAAACATTCAGTACTTC.